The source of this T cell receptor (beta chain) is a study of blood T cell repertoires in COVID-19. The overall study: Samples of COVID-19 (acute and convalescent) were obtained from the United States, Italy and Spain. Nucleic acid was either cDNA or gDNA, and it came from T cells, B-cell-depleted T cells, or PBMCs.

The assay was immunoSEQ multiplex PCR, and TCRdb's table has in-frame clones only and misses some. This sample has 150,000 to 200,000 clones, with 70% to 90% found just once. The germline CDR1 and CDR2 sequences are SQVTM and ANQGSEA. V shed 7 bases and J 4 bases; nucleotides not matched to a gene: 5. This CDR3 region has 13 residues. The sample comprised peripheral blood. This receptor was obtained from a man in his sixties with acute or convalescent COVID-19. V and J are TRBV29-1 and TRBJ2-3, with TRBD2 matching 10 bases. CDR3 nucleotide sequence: TGCAGCGAGTCTAGCGGGAGTGCAGATACGCAGTATTTT. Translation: CSESSGSADTQYF.